This T cell receptor beta chain emerged from a study of cytomegalovirus exposure and HLA in healthy donors. The study's findings and limits: TCR beta sequences reportedly predicted most subjects' HLA-A and HLA-B alleles accurately. Further analysis was carried out later, and it showed several of the most significant clusters appearing linked to common viral pathogens. There were some public TCRs occurring in many donors, but most TCR sequences were rare.

Donors showed nominal health when sampled, although they likely had unrecorded immune exposures. To note about this clone: As yet, its antigen is unknown.

Per the germline V gene, CDR1 is MNHEY and CDR2 is SMNVEV (reference sequence). The V segment lost 2 bases and the J segment 0 bases; nucleotides outside the gene matches: 9. The CDR3 extends over 17 amino acids. Primers for the PCR totalled 60 Vbeta and 13 Jbeta. Using immunoSEQ multiplex PCR, the repertoire was profiled, and TCRdb retains in-frame clones only, with some absent. Among over 140,000 clones listed, approximately 80% were seen once. Sequenced material: PBMCs. The source of this sequence is a man aged 25-45 years in good health and CMV-seropositive. The chain couples TRBV27 to TRBJ2-7; 8 bases are a match to TRBD2. CDR3 nucleotides: TGTGCCAGCAGTTTAGGGGGTAGCGGGGTGAGCTCCTACGAGCAGTACTTC. It translates to CASSLGGSGVSSYEQYF.